The clone carrying this T cell receptor (beta chain) counts as medium-sized. Its target is not known. With 6 bases clipped from V and 7 bases from J, the junction kept 9 bases outside the gene matches. The V gene's germline CDR1 is DFQATT and CDR2 SNEGSKA (reference sequence). The CDR3 runs to 15 residues. This specimen comes from a study of early T cells in non-severe SARS-CoV-2 infection. Points from the study as a whole: VDJdb-based annotation leaned toward anti-spike CD8 responses and missed private and CD4 specificities.

TCRdb reanalysed the 5' RACE reads using MiXCR and keeps one entry per CDR3 protein. The sample has 40,000 to 60,000 distinct CDR3 sequences; roughly 4% are singletons. Sequenced: whole blood. This clonotype was sampled from an adult who was a healthcare worker with PCR-confirmed SARS-CoV-2 infection or an uninfected control (not recorded which). V gene TRBV20-1 combines with J gene TRBJ1-6; TRBD1 matches 10 bases. CDR3 DNA: TGCAGTGCCCTGACAGGGGGCAGGAAAAATTCACCCCTCCACTTT. Translation: CSALTGGRKNSPLHF.